This T cell receptor (beta chain) was identified in a study of breast tumors, draining lymph nodes, adjacent tissues. Samples came from axillary lymph nodes draining the breast cancer. A single record per CDR3 protein comes from TCRdb applying MiXCR to the multiplex PCR reads. This sample carries around 290,000 distinct CDR3 sequences, 30% of them seen once, and the ten largest clones take more than 1%. This clonotype was counted many times. The source is a female donor with breast cancer. Some clones in this sample may be carry-over from other donors' samples. Sequences were obtained from axillary lymph node tissue.

CDR3 protein: CASSERVAGQRGNEQFF. The CDR3 DNA is TGTGCCAGCAGTGAAAGGGTTGCGGGACAGAGGGGCAATGAGCAGTTCTTC. The J gene is TRBJ2-1, the V gene TRBV2; TRBD1 is a possible D gene (7 bases). V lost 2 bases, J lost 6 bases, and 20 bases lay in between. Germline CDR1 and CDR2: SNHLY and FYNNEI. The CDR3 is 17 amino acids.